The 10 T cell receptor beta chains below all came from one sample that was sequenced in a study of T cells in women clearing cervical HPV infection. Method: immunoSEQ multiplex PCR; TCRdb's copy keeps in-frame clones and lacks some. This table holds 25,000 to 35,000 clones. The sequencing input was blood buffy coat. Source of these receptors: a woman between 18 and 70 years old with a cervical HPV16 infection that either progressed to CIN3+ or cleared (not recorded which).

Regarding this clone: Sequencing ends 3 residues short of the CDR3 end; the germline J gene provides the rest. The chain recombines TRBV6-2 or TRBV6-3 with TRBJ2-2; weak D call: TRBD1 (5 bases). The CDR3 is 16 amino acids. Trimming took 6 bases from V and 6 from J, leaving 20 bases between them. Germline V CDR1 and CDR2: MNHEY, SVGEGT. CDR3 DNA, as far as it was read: TGTGCCAGCAGCACCACAGGTTTAGGTTTCGCCGGGGAG. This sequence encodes CASSTTGLGFAGE. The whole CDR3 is CASSTTGLGFAGELFF.

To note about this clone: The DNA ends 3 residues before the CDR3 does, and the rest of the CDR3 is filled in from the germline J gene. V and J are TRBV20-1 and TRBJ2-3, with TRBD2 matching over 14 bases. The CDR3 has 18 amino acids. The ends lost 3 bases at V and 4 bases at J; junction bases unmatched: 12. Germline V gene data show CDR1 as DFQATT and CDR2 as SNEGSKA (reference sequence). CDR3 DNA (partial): TGCAGTGCTAGCAGGACTAGCGGGAGGCTCCGGGGGTCAGATACG. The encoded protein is CSASRTSGRLRGSDT. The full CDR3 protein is CSASRTSGRLRGSDTQYF.

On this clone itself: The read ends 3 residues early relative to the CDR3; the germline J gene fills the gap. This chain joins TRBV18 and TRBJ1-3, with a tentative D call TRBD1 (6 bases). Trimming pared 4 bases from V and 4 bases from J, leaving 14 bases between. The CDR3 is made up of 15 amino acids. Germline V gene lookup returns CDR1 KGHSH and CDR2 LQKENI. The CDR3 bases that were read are TGTGCCAGCTCACGACAGGAGAGGCTCGGAAACACC. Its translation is CASSRQERLGNT. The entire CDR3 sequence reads CASSRQERLGNTIYF. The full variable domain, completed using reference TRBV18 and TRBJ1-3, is NAGVMQNPRHLVRRRGQEARLRCSPMKGHSHVYWYRQLPEEGLKFMVYLQKENIIDESGMPKERFSAEFPKEGPSILRIQQVVRGDSAAYFCASSRQERLGNTIYFGEGSWLTVV.

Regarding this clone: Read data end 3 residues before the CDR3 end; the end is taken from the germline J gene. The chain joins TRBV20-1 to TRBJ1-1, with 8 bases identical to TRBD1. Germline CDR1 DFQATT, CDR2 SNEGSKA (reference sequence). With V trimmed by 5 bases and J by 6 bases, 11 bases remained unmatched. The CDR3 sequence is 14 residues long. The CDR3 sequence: CSARPTGDRAEAFF. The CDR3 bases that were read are TGCAGTGCTCGCCCGACAGGGGATAGGGCTGAA.

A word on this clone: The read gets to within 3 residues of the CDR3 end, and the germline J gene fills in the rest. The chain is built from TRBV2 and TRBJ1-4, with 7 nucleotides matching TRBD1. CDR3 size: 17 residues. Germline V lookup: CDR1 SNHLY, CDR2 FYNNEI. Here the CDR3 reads CARGGVSGSSYNSPLFF. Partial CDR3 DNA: TGTGCCAGAGGGGGCGTTTCGGGGAGCTCCTATAATTCACCA.

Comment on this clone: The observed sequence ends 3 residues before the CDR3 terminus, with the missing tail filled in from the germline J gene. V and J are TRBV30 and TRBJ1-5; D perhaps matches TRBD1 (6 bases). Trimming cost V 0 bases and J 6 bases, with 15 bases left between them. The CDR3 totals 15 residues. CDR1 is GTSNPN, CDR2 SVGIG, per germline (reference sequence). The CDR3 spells CAWSVTGILGQPQHF. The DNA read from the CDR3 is TGTGCCTGGAGTGTAACAGGGATTCTGGGTCAGCCC.

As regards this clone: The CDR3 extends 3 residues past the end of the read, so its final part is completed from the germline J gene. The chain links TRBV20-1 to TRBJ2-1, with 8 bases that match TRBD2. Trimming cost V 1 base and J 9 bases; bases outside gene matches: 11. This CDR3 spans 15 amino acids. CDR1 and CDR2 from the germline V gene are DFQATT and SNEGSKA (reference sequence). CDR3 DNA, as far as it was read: TGCAGTGCTAGAGCGCGCGGGGGGTTAATGACTGAG. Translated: CSARARGGLMTE. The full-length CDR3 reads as CSARARGGLMTEQFF.

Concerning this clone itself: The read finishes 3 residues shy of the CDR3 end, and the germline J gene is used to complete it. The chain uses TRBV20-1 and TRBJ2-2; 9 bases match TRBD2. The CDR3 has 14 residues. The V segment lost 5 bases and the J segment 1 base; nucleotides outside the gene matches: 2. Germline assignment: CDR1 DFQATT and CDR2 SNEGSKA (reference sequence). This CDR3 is CSAPAGGNTGELFF. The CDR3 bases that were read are TGCAGTGCTCCAGCGGGAGGGAACACCGGGGAG.

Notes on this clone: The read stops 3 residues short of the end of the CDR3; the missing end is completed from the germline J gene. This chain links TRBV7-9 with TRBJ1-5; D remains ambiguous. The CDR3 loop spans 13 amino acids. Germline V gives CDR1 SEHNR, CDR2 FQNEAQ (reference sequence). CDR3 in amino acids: CASSLDGRLPQHF. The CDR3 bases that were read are TGTGCCAGCAGCTTAGATGGGCGATTACCC.

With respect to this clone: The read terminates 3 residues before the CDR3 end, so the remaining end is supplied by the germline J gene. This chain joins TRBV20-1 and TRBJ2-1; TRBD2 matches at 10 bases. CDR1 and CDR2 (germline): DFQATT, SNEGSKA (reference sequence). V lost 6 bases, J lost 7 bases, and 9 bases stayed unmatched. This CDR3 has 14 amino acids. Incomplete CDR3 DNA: TGCAGTGCCCACCTAGCGGGAGTTTGGAATGAG. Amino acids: CSAHLAGVWNE. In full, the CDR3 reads CSAHLAGVWNEQFF.